A selection of T cell receptor beta chains follows, all from one sample in a study of cytomegalovirus exposure and HLA in healthy donors. The data were produced by immunoSEQ multiplex PCR, yet TCRdb's version contains in-frame clones alone and is incomplete. Of some 140,000 clones in the sample, 85% to 90% were seen once. The sample was PBMCs. The receptor source for this set is a woman in her twenties or thirties in good health and CMV-seropositive. The CDR3 runs from the conserved cysteine through the conserved F or W. Fields, in order: D gene, CDR3 length, clone size, J gene, V gene, CDR3 DNA, CDR3 protein. D genes are given only for firm matches. A clone size is listed for some rows: how often the clone was seen (once, few, many), or a class if it is expanded.

. | 12 | . | TRBJ2-7 | TRBV19 | TGTGCCAGTAGTATTAGGGGCTACGAGCAGTACTTC | CASSIRGYEQYF
TRBD1 | 13 | . | TRBJ2-7 | TRBV2 | TGTGCCAGCAGGCGACAGGGGGACTCGGGGCAGTACTTC | CASRRQGDSGQYF
TRBD2 | 15 | . | TRBJ2-7 | TRBV29-1 | TGCAGCGTTGAAGTCCCAGGACTAGCGGGAACGGAGCAGTACTTC | CSVEVPGLAGTEQYF
TRBD1 | 16 | medium-sized | TRBJ1-5 | TRBV28 | TGTGCCAGCCGACGACAGGGTATATCGAGCAATCAGCCCCAGCATTTT | CASRRQGISSNQPQHF
. | 15 | . | TRBJ2-7 | TRBV13 | TGTGCCAGCAGCTTTTCTTGGGGGAGGTCCTACGAGCAGTACTTC | CASSFSWGRSYEQYF
TRBD2 | 20 | . | TRBJ2-1 | TRBV5-1 | TGCGCCAGCAGCATTGCCGCCGGGACTAGCGTACCGAGCTCCTACAATGAGCAGTTCTTC | CASSIAAGTSVPSSYNEQFF
TRBD1 | 12 | once | TRBJ2-7 | TRBV5-1 | TGCGCCAGCAGCGCAGACAGGGGCGAGCAGTACTTC | CASSADRGEQYF
TRBD2 | 15 | few | TRBJ2-3 | TRBV18 | TGTGCCAGCTCACTCAGCGGGGGGGCCTTGGATACGCAGTATTTT | CASSLSGGALDTQYF
. | 15 | . | TRBJ2-7 | TRBV28 | TGTGCCAGCAGCGTAAGGAGGGCAGGTGGCGACGAGCAGTACTTC | CASSVRRAGGDEQYF
. | 15 | . | TRBJ2-4 | TRBV6-1 | TGTGCCAGCAGTTCCCAGGGGAGTTCCAAAAACATTCAGTACTTC | CASSSQGSSKNIQYF
TRBD2 | 11 | . | TRBJ2-1 | TRBV6-4 | TGTGCCAGCACCTCGGGGGGTGAGCAGTTCTTC | CASTSGGEQFF
TRBD1 | 14 | . | TRBJ2-1 | TRBV19 | TGTGCCAGTGCCCAGGACAGGGGGTTCGGTGAGCAGTTCTTC | CASAQDRGFGEQFF
TRBD1 | 15 | . | TRBJ2-7 | TRBV9 | TGTGCCAGCAGCGTAGGTCCCCAGGGGGCCTACGAGCAGTACTTC | CASSVGPQGAYEQYF
TRBD2 | 14 | . | TRBJ2-1 | TRBV29-1 | TGCAGCGTTGAACGCGCGGGGGGGGGCAATGAGCAGTTCTTC | CSVERAGGGNEQFF
. | 11 | once | TRBJ2-1 | TRBV11-2 | TGTGCCAGCAGCTTTCGGTGGGAGCAGTTCTTC | CASSFRWEQFF
TRBD2 | 13 | . | TRBJ2-2 | TRBV9 | TGTGCCAGCAAGCGGGAGGACACCGGGGAGCTGTTTTTT | CASKREDTGELFF
TRBD1 | 16 | . | TRBJ2-4 | TRBV15 | TGTGCCACCAGCCCCCGGACAGGGGGCGATCTTAACATTCAGTACTTC | CATSPRTGGDLNIQYF
. | 13 | . | TRBJ2-1 | TRBV5-7 | TGTGCCAGCAGTTTCACAGGGTTGAATGAGCAGTTCTTC | CASSFTGLNEQFF
TRBD1 | 15 | . | TRBJ1-4 | TRBV5-6 | TGTGCCAGCAGCCCCGGACAGGTTACTAATGAAAAACTGTTTTTT | CASSPGQVTNEKLFF
. | 14 | . | TRBJ2-1 | TRBV5-1 | TGCGCCAGCAGCTTGGGGGACATCAACAATGAGCAGTTCTTC | CASSLGDINNEQFF
. | 10 | . | TRBJ2-3 | TRBV20-1 | TGCAGTAAAAAACGGGATACGCAGTATTTT | CSKKRDTQYF
. | 13 | . | TRBJ1-2 | TRBV18 | TGTGCCAGCTCACCGGAGGGTGGCCGGGGCTACACCTTC | CASSPEGGRGYTF
TRBD2 | 14 | . | TRBJ2-7 | TRBV19 | TGTGCCAGTAGTATGTTAGCGGGGGGGCGCGAGCAGTACTTC | CASSMLAGGREQYF
. | 12 | . | TRBJ2-7 | TRBV27 | TGTGCCAGCAGGGGCGAGTACGATGAGCAGTACTTC | CASRGEYDEQYF
. | 11 | once | TRBJ1-1 | TRBV28 | TGTGCCAGCTCCCTGTACAGTGAAGCTTTCTTT | CASSLYSEAFF
. | 14 | . | TRBJ2-3 | TRBV11-2 | TGTGCCAGCAGCTTAGAGACCAGGAGGGATACGCAGTATTTT | CASSLETRRDTQYF
TRBD1 | 15 | . | TRBJ2-1 | TRBV5-4 | TGTGCCAGCAGCTTAGGGGACAGGTTGATGGATGAGCAGTTCTTC | CASSLGDRLMDEQFF
. | 16 | . | TRBJ1-2 | TRBV7-8 | TGTGCCAGCAGCTCAGGGATTACCCGAAAGACCTATGGCTACACCTTC | CASSSGITRKTYGYTF
. | 15 | once | TRBJ2-2 | TRBV27 | TGTGCCAGCAGTGATAGGGGTTATGGCACCGGGGAGCTGTTTTTT | CASSDRGYGTGELFF
. | 13 | . | TRBJ1-2 | TRBV2 | TGTGCCAGCACTACTAAGGACTTTGGGGGCTACACCTTC | CASTTKDFGGYTF
TRBD2 | 17 | . | TRBJ2-1 | TRBV5-1 | TGCGCCAGCAGCTTGGATGCGACTAGCGGGAGGACCTCGGGGCAGTTCTTC | CASSLDATSGRTSGQFF
. | 16 | . | TRBJ2-7 | TRBV4-1 | TGCGCCAGCAGCCAAGACCCGGGGGTGGGCTCCTACGAGCAGTACTTC | CASSQDPGVGSYEQYF
. | 13 | . | TRBJ1-5 | TRBV6-1 | TGTGCCACCGTCGGGAGATGGGATCAGCCCCAGCATTTT | CATVGRWDQPQHF
. | 17 | . | TRBJ1-4 | TRBV12-1 | TGTGCCAGCAGCGTGACAGGGAAAGGGGTAACTAATGAAAAACTGTTTTTT | CASSVTGKGVTNEKLFF
. | 16 | . | TRBJ1-1 | TRBV19 | TGTGCCAGTAGGTCCCTACAGACCTTGGTTGGGCCTGAAGCTTTCTTT | CASRSLQTLVGPEAFF
. | 14 | . | TRBJ2-7 | TRBV4-1 | TGCGCCAGCAGCCAAACGGCAGGGCCCTACGAGCAGTACTTC | CASSQTAGPYEQYF
. | 16 | . | TRBJ2-1 | TRBV27 | TGTGCCAGCAGTTGGCCCGCCGGTGGACTGGGTAGTGAGCAGTTCTTC | CASSWPAGGLGSEQFF
. | 16 | . | TRBJ2-3 | TRBV2 | TGTGCCAGCAGTGACGGCGGCTTCAAAGCCAGAGATACGCAGTATTTT | CASSDGGFKARDTQYF
. | 15 | once | TRBJ2-3 | TRBV2 | TGTGCCAGCAGTGCCATTGGTGGCGGAGCCGATACGCAGTATTTT | CASSAIGGGADTQYF
TRBD2 | 14 | . | TRBJ2-7 | TRBV7-8 | TGTGCCAGCAGCTTAGCTAGCGGGGCCTACGAGCAGTACTTC | CASSLASGAYEQYF
TRBD1 | 14 | . | TRBJ1-1 | TRBV10-1 | TGCGCCAGCAGTGATTCGACAGGGTCCCCTGAAGCTTTCTTT | CASSDSTGSPEAFF
TRBD1 | 17 | . | TRBJ2-5 | TRBV11-2 | TGTGCCAGCAGCCGCGACAGGGCCGGTGGGGACGGGGAGACCCAGTACTTC | CASSRDRAGGDGETQYF
TRBD1 | 15 | once | TRBJ1-1 | TRBV15 | TGTGCCACCAGCAAAGGAGATACAGGGGGGACTGAAGCTTTCTTT | CATSKGDTGGTEAFF
TRBD1 | 15 | . | TRBJ2-7 | TRBV5-1 | TGCGCCAGCAGCTTGGACGCGGGACAGGGGAGAGAGCAGTACTTC | CASSLDAGQGREQYF
TRBD2 | 17 | . | TRBJ2-1 | TRBV2 | TGTGCCAGCAGTGCGGTCCTAGCGGGGGGGTTCTACAATGAGCAGTTCTTC | CASSAVLAGGFYNEQFF
TRBD1 | 14 | . | TRBJ2-3 | TRBV27 | TGTGCCAGCAGTTTATACAGGGGAACTGATACGCAGTATTTT | CASSLYRGTDTQYF
. | 13 | . | TRBJ2-5 | TRBV6-5 | TGTGCCAGCAGCATTATGGAGTTGGGGACCCAGTACTTC | CASSIMELGTQYF
. | 15 | . | TRBJ2-1 | TRBV6-6 | TGTGCCAGCAGCGGTGTGGCAGGGGCCTACAATGAGCAGTTCTTC | CASSGVAGAYNEQFF
. | 15 | . | TRBJ2-6 | TRBV27 | TGTGCCAGCAGTTTACGCGGGACGGGGGCCAACGTCCTGACTTTC | CASSLRGTGANVLTF
TRBD1 | 15 | . | TRBJ2-5 | TRBV7-8 | TGTGCCAGCAGTTTCGATCCGGGACAGGGGAAGTCCCAGTACTTC | CASSFDPGQGKSQYF
TRBD1 | 15 | . | TRBJ2-2 | TRBV18 | TGTGCCAGCTCCCCGGGACAGCAGAACACCGGGGAGCTGTTTTTT | CASSPGQQNTGELFF
. | 12 | . | TRBJ2-7 | TRBV29-1 | TGCAGCGTTCGGCGTCCCGGGTACGAGCAGTACTTC | CSVRRPGYEQYF
TRBD2 | 19 | . | TRBJ2-1 | TRBV7-8 | TGTGCCAGCAGCTTGGGAAGACCGGGACTAGCGAGATCCTACAATGAGCAGTTCTTC | CASSLGRPGLARSYNEQFF